At least ten counts were recorded for the clone carrying this T cell receptor (beta chain). Using immunoSEQ multiplex PCR, the repertoire was profiled, and TCRdb retains in-frame clones only, with some absent. The sample records hundreds of thousands of clones, about four fifths being singletons. Germline V gene sequence: CDR1 SGHRS, CDR2 YFSETQ. This CDR3 has 15 amino acids. V was pared by 1 base and J by 5 bases, with 16 bases between. The sample belongs to a study of blood T cell repertoires in COVID-19. Study context: Italy, Spain and the United States were the sources of the convalescent and acute COVID-19 samples. Sample material is recorded as cDNA or gDNA derived from T cells, B-cell-depleted T cells, or PBMCs.

The chain employs TRBV5-1 and TRBJ2-7; the D gene is possibly TRBD2 (5 bases). The sequence was obtained from a man older than 75 with acute or convalescent COVID-19. Source material: peripheral blood. The CDR3 is CASSLYQSGSHEQYF. DNA of the CDR3: TGCGCCAGCAGCTTGTATCAATCGGGGAGCCACGAGCAGTACTTC.